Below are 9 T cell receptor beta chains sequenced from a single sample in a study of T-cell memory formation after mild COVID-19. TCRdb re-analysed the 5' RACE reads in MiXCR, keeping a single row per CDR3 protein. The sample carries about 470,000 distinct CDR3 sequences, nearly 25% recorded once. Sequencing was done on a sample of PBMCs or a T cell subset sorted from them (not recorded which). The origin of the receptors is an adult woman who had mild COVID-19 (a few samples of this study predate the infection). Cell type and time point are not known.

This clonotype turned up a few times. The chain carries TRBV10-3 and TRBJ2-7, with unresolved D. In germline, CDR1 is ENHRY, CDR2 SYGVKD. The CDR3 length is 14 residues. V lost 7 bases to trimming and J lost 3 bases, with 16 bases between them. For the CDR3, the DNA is TGTGCCATCAAGTTGAACGGGCTCCACTACGAGCAGTACTTC. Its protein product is CAIKLNGLHYEQYF.

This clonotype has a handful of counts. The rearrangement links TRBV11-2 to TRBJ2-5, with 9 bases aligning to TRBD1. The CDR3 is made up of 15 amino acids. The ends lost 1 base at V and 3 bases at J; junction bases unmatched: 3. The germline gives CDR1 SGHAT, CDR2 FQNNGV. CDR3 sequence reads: CASSLGRTGEETQYF. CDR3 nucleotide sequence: TGTGCCAGCAGCTTAGGCAGGACAGGGGAAGAGACCCAGTACTTC.

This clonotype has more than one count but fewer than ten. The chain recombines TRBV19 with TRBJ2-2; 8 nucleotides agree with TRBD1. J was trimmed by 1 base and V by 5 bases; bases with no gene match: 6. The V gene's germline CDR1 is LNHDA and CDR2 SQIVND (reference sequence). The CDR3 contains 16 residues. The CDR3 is CASSAFGTGNTGELFF. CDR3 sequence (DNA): TGTGCCAGTAGTGCTTTCGGGACAGGGAACACCGGGGAGCTGTTTTTT.

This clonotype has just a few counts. CDR3 residues: CASSLLAVAETQYF. The CDR3 DNA is TGTGCCAGCAGCTTATTGGCGGTGGCAGAGACCCAGTACTTC. The chain links TRBV7-8 to TRBJ2-5; D unresolved. The CDR3 contains 14 residues. Germline CDR1 is SGHVS and CDR2 is FQNEAQ. Trimming took 2 bases from V and 4 from J, leaving 11 bases between them.

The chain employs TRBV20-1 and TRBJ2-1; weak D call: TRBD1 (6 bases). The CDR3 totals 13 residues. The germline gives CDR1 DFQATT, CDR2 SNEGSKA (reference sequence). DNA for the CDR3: TGCGCTCCCCACAGGGTTCAAAATGGTGAGCAGTTCTTC. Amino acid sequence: CAPHRVQNGEQFF.

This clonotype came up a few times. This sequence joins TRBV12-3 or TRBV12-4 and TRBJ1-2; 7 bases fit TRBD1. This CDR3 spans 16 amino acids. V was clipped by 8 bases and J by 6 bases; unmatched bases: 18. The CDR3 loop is CASAFTSGGRRNGYTF. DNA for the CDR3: TGTGCCAGCGCGTTCACCTCAGGGGGAAGGCGGAATGGCTACACCTTC.

The CDR3 bases are TGTGCCAGCAGTCCCGAACAGGGGAGAGCGGAGACCCAGTACTTC. This gives the protein CASSPEQGRAETQYF. This sequence joins TRBV27 and TRBJ2-5, with TRBD1 matching 7 bases. The CDR3 covers 15 residues. The junction had 11 bases not matched to a gene; V was cut back by 5 bases and J by 5 bases. Germline-derived CDR1 and CDR2 are MNHEY and SMNVEV (reference sequence).

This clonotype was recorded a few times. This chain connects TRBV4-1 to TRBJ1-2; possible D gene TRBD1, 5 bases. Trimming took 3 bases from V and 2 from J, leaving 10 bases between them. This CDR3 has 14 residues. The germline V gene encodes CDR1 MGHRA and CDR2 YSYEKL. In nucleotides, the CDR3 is TGCGCCAGCAGCCAGGAAAGACAGAACTATGGCTACACCTTC. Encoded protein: CASSQERQNYGYTF.

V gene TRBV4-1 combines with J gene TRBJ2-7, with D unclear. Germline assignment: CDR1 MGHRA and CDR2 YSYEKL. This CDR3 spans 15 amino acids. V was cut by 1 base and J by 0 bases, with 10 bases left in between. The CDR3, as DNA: TGCGCCAGCAGCCAAGTCGGCTCTAGCTCCTACGAGCAGTACTTC. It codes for CASSQVGSSSYEQYF.